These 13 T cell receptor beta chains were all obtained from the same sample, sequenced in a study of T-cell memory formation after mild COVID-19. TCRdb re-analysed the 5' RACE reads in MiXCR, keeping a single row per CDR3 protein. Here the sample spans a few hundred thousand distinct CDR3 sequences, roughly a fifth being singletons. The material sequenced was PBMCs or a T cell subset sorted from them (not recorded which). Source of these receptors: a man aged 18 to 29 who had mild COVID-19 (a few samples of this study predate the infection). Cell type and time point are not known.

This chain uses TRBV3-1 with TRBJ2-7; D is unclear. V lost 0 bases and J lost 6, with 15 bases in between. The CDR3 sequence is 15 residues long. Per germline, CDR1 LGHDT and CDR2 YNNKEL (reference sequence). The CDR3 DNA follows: TGTGCCAGCAGCCAAGAAGTCGCGGTCCTCCGCGAGCAGTACTTC. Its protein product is CASSQEVAVLREQYF.

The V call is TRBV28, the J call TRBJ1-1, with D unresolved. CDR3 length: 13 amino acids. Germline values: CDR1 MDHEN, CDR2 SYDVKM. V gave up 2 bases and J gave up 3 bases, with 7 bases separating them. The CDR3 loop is CASSLDGYTEAFF. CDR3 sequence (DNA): TGTGCCAGCAGTTTAGATGGTTACACTGAAGCTTTCTTT.

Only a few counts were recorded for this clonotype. The CDR3 protein is CASSSDRYTGELFF. In nucleotides, the CDR3 is TGTGCCAGCAGTTCCGACAGGTACACCGGGGAGCTGTTTTTT. The chain couples TRBV27 to TRBJ2-2, with D possibly being TRBD1 (6 bases). There are 14 residues in the CDR3. V shed 4 bases and J shed 3 bases, with 9 bases lying between them. Germline V gives CDR1 MNHEY, CDR2 SMNVEV (reference sequence).

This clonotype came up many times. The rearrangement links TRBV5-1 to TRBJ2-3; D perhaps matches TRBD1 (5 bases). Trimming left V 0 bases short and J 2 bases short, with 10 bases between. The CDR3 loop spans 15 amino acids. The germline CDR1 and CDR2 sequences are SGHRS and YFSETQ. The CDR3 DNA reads TGCGCCAGCAGCTTGGAGGGCAGGGTCACAGATACGCAGTATTTT. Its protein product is CASSLEGRVTDTQYF.

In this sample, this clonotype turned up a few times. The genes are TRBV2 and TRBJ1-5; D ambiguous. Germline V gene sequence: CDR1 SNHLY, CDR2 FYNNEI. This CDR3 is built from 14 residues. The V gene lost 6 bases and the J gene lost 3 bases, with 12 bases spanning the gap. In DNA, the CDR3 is TGTGCCAGCAGGCCCTTGGGCCCCAATCAGCCCCAGCATTTT. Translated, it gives CASRPLGPNQPQHF.

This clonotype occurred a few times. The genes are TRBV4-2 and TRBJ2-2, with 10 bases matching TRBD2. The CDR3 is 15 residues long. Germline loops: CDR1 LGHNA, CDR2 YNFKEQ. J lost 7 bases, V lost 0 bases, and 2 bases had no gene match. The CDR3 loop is CASSQEPSGGGELFF. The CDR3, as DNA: TGTGCCAGCAGCCAAGAGCCTAGCGGGGGCGGGGAGCTGTTTTTT.

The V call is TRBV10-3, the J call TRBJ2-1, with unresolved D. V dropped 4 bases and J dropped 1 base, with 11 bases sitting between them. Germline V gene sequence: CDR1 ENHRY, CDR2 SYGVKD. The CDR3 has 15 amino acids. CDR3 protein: CAISGSVASYNEQFF. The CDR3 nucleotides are TGTGCCATCAGTGGATCAGTGGCATCCTACAATGAGCAGTTCTTC.

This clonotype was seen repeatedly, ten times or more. The CDR3 sequence: CASTPSSVNYGYTF. CDR3 DNA sequence: TGTGCCAGCACCCCTTCCTCTGTAAACTATGGCTACACCTTC. The chain joins TRBV6-2 or TRBV6-3 to TRBJ1-2; D gene unclear. V lost 7 bases and J lost 2, with 14 bases in between. The CDR3 runs 14 residues. In germline, CDR1 is MNHEY, CDR2 SVGEGT.

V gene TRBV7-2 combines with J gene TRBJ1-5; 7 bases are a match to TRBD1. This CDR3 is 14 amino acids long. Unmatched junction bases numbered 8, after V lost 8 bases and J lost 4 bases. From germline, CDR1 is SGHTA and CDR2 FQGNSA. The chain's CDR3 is CASDMTGTNQPQHF. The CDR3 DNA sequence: TGTGCCAGCGACATGACAGGGACGAATCAGCCCCAGCATTTT.

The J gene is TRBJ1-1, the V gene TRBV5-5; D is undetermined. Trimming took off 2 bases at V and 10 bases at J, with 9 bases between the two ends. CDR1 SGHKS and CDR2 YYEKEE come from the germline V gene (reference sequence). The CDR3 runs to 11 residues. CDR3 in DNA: TGTGCCAGCAGCTTTTACAGTGGAGCTTTCTTT. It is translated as CASSFYSGAFF.

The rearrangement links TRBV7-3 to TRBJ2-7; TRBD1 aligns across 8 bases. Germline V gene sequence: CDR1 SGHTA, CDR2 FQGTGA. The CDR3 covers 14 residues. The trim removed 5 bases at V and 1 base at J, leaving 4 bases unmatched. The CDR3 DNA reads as TGTGCCAGCAGCGCAGGGGGCCCATCCTACGAGCAGTACTTC. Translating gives CASSAGGPSYEQYF.

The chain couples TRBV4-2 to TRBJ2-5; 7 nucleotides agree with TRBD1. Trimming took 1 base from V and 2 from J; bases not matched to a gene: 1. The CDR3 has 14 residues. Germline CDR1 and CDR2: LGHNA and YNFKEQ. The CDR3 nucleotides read TGTGCCAGCAGCCAAGCGGACAGGCAAGAGACCCAGTACTTC. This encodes CASSQADRQETQYF.

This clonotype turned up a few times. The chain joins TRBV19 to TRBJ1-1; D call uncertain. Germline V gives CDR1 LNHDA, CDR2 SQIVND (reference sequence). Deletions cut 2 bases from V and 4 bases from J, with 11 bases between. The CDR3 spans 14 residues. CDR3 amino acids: CASSISPGGTEAFF. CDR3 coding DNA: TGTGCCAGTAGTATATCCCCTGGCGGCACTGAAGCTTTCTTT.